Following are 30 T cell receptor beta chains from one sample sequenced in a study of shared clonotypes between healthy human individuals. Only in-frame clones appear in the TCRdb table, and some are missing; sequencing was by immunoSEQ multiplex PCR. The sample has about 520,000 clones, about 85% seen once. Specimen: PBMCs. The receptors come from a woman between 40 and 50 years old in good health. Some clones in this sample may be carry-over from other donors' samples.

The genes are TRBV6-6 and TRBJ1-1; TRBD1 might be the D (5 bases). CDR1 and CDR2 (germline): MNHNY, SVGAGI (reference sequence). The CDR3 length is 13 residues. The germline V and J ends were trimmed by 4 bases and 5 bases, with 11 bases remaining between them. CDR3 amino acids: CASSFQGGTEAFF. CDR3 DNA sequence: TGTGCCAGCAGTTTCCAGGGAGGAACTGAAGCTTTCTTT.

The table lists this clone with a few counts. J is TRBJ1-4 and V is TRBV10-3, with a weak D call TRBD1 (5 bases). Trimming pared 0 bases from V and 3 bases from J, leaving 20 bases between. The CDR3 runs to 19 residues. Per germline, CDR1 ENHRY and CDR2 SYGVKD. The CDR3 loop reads CAISESYSGGAGANEKLFF. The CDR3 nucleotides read TGTGCCATCAGTGAGTCGTATTCAGGAGGGGCCGGTGCTAATGAAAAACTGTTTTTT.

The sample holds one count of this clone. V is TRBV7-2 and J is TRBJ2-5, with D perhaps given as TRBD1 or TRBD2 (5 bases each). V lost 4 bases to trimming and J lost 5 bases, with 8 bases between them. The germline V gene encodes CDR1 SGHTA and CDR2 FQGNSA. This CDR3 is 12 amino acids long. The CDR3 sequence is CASSWDGETQYF. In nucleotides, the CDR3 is TGTGCCAGCAGCTGGGACGGCGAGACCCAGTACTTC. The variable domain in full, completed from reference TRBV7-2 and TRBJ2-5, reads GAGVSQSPSNKVTEKGKDVELRCDPISGHTALYWYRQSLGQGLEFLIYFQGNSAPDKSGLPSDRFSAERTGGSVSTLTIQRTQQEDSAVYLCASSWDGETQYFGPGTRLLVL.

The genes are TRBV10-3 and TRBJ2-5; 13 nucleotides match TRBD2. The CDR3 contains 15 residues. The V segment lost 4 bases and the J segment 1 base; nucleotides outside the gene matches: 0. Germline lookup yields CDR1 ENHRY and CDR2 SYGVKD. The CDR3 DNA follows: TGTGCCATCAGTGGGACTAGCGGGAGCCAAGAGACCCAGTACTTC. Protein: CAISGTSGSQETQYF.

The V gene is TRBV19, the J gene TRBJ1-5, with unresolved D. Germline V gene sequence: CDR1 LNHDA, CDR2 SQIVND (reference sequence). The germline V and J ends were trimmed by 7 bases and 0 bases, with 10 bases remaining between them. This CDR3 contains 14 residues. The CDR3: CASNSGYSNQPQHF. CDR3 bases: TGTGCCAGTAATTCAGGATATAGCAATCAGCCCCAGCATTTT.

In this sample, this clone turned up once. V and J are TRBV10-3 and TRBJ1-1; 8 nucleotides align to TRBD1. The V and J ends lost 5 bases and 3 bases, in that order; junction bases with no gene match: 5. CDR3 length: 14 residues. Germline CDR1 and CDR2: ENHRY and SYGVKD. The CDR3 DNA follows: TGTGCCATCAGTACAGGGGGAAGGGACACTGAAGCTTTCTTT. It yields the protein CAISTGGRDTEAFF.

CDR3 protein: CASSQEWGGSTDTQYF. For the CDR3, the DNA is TGTGCCAGCAGCCAAGAGTGGGGGGGGAGCACAGATACGCAGTATTTT. The genes are TRBV4-2 and TRBJ2-3; 7 bases are shared with TRBD2. CDR1 LGHNA and CDR2 YNFKEQ come from the germline V gene. Trimming removed 0 bases from V and 0 bases from J; junction bases left unmatched: 3. This CDR3 comprises 16 residues.

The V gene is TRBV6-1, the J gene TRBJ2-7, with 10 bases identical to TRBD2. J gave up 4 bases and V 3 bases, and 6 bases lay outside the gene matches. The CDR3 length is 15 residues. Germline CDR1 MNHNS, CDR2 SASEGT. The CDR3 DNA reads TGTGCCAGCAGTGACAGAGGACTAGCGGCTTACGAGCAGTACTTC. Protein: CASSDRGLAAYEQYF.

Here the CDR3 reads CASSQGLGPIYEQYF. CDR3 DNA sequence: TGTGCCAGCAGCCAGGGACTAGGCCCTATCTACGAGCAGTACTTC. V usage is TRBV4-2 and J usage is TRBJ2-7; 8 bases fit TRBD2. The CDR3 consists of 15 residues. The V and J ends lost 3 bases and 3 bases, in that order; junction bases with no gene match: 7. CDR1 is LGHNA and CDR2 is YNFKEQ in the germline V gene.

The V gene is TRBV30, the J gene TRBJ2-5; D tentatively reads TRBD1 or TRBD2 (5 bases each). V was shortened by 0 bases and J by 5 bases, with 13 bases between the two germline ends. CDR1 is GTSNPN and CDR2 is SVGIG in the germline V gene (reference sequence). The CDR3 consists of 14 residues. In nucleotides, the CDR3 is TGTGCCTGGAGTGTACTAGAGGGGTTGGAGACCCAGTACTTC. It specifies CAWSVLEGLETQYF. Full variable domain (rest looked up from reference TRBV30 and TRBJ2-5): SQTIHQWPATLVQPVGSPLSLECTVEGTSNPNLYWYRQAAGRGLQLLFYSVGIGQISSEVPQNLSASRPQDRQFILSSKKLLLSDSGFYLCAWSVLEGLETQYFGPGTRLLVL.

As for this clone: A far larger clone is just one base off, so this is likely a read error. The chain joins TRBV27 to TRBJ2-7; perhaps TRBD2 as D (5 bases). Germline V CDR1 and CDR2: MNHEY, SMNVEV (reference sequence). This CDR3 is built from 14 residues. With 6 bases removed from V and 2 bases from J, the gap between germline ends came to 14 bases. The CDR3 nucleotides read TGTGCCAGCAGCCTTAAGAACGGGACCTACGAGCAGTACTTC. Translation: CASSLKNGTYEQYF.

Here the CDR3 DNA reads TGTGCCAGCAGCTCGGACAGGGCTAATTCACCCCTCCACTTT. Translated, it gives CASSSDRANSPLHF. The chain couples TRBV7-3 to TRBJ1-6, with 8 bases that match TRBD1. Germline CDR1 reads SGHTA; CDR2 reads FQGTGA. After removal of 4 bases from V and 6 bases from J, the junction contained 2 bases not matched to a gene. The CDR3 contains 14 residues. Combining the CDR3 with reference TRBV7-3 and TRBJ1-6 gives the whole variable domain GAGVSQTPSNKVTEKGKYVELRCDPISGHTALYWYRQSLGQGPEFLIYFQGTGAADDSGLPNDRFFAVRPEGSVSTLKIQRTERGDSAVYLCASSSDRANSPLHFGNGTRLTVT.

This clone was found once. The CDR3: CASSLDRVPPYNEQFF. DNA of the CDR3: TGTGCCAGCAGCTTAGATCGGGTTCCACCCTACAATGAGCAGTTCTTC. The rearrangement joins TRBV11-2 to TRBJ2-1; unclear D gene. Germline CDR1 and CDR2: SGHAT and FQNNGV. Deletions cut 0 bases from V and 2 bases from J, with 11 bases between. This CDR3 is built from 16 residues.

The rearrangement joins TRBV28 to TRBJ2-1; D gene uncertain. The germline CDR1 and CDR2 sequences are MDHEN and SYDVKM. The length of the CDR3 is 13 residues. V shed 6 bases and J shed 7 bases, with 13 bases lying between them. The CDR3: CASSLGERNEQFF. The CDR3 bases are TGTGCCAGCAGCCTGGGTGAGAGGAATGAGCAGTTCTTC.

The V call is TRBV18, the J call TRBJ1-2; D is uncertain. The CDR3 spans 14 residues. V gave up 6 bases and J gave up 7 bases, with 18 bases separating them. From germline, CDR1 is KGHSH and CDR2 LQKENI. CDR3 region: CASSLLEGTGGYTF. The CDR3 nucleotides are TGTGCCAGCTCCCTACTCGAGGGCACGGGTGGCTACACCTTC.

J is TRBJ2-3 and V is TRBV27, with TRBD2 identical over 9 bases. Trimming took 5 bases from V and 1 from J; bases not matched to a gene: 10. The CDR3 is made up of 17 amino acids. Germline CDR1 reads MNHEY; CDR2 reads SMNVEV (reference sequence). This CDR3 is CASSKTIAGEGTDTQYF. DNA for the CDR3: TGTGCCAGCAGTAAGACTATAGCGGGAGAGGGCACAGATACGCAGTATTTT.

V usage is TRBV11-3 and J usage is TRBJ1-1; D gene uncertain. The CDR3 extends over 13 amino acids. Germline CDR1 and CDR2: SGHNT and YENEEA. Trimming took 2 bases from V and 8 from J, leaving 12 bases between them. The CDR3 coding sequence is TGTGCCAGCAGCTTACTGGTAAACCGGGAAGCTTTCTTT. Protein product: CASSLLVNREAFF.

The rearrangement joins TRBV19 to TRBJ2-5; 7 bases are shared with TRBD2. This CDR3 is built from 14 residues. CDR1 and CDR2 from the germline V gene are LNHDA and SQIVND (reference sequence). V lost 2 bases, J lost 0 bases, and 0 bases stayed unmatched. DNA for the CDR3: TGTGCCAGTAGTATACTAGCGGACCAAGAGACCCAGTACTTC. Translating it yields CASSILADQETQYF.

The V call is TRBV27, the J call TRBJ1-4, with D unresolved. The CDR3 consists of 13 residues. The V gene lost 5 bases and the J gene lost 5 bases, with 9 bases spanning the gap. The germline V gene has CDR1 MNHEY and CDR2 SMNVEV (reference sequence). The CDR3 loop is CASSRGGNEKLFF. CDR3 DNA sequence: TGTGCCAGCAGTCGGGGAGGGAATGAAAAACTGTTTTTT.

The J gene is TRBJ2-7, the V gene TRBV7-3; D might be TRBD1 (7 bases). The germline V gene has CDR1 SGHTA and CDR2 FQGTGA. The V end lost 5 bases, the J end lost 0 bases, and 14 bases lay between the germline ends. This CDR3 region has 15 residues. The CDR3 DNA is TGTGCCAGCAGCGCGTCAGGGGGGAGCTCCTACGAGCAGTACTTC. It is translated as CASSASGGSSYEQYF.

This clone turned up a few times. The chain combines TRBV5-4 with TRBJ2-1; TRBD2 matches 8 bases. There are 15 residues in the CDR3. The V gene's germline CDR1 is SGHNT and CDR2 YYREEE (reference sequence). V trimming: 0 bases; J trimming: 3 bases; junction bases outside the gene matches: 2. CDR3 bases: TGTGCCAGCAGCTTGGATCGGGAGGGCTACAATGAGCAGTTCTTC. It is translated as CASSLDREGYNEQFF.

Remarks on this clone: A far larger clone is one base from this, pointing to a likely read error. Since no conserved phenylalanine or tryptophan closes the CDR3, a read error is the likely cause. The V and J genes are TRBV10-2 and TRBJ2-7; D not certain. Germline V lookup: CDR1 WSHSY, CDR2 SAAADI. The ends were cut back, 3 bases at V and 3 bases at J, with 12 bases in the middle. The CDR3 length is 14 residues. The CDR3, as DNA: TGCGCCAGCAGTGAACGAGGATCGGGCTACGAGCAGTACTTA. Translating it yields CASSERGSGYEQYL.

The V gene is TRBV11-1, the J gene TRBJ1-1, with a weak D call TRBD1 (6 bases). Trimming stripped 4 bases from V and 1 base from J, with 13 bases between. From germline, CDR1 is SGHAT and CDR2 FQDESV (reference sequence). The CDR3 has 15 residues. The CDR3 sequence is CASSWGPTGNTEAFF. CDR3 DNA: TGTGCCAGCAGCTGGGGGCCCACAGGGAACACTGAAGCTTTCTTT.

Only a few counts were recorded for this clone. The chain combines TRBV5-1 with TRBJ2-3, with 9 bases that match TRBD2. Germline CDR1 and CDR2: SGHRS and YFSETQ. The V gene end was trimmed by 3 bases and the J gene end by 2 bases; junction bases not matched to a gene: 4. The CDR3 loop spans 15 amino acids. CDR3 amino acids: CASSSPGLATDTQYF. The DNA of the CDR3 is TGCGCCAGCAGCTCACCGGGACTAGCCACAGATACGCAGTATTTT. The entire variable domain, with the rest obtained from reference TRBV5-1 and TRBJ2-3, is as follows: KAGVTQTPRYLIKTRGQQVTLSCSPISGHRSVSWYQQTPGQGLQFLFEYFSETQRNKGNFPGRFSGRQFSNSRSEMNVSTLELGDSALYLCASSSPGLATDTQYFGPGTRLTVL.

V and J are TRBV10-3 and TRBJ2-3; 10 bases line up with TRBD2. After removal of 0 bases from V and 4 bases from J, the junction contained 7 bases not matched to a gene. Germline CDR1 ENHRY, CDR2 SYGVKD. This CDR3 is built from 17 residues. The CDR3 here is CAISESSLAGVSDTQYF. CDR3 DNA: TGTGCCATCAGTGAGTCGAGCCTAGCGGGAGTATCAGATACGCAGTATTTT.

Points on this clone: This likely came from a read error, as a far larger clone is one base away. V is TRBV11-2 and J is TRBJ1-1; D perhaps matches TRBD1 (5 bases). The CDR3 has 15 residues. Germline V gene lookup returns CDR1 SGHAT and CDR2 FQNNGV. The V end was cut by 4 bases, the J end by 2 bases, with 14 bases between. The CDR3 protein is CASSSRPGHNTEAFF. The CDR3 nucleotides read TGTGCCAGCAGCTCCCGTCCCGGACATAACACTGAAGCTTTCTTT.

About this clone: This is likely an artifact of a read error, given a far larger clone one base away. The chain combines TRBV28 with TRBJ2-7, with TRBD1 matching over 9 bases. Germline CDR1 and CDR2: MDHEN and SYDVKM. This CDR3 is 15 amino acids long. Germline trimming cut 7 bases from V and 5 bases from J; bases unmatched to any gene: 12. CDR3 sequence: CASNPTGGSFHEQYF. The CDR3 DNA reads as TGTGCCAGCAATCCTACAGGGGGCTCCTTCCACGAGCAGTACTTC.

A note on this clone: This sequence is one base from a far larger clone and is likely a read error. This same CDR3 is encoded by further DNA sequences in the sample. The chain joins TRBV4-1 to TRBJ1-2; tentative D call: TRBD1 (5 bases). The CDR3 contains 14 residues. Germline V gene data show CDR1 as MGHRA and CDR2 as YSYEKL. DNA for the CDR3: TGCGCCAGCAGCCAAGACAGGGTGGGCTATGGCTACACATTC. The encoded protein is CASSQDRVGYGYTF.

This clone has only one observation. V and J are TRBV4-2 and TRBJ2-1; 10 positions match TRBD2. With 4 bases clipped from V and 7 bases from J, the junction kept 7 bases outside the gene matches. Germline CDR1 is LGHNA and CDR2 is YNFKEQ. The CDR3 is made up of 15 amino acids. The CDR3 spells CASSLEAGGYNEQFF. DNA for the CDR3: TGTGCCAGCAGCCTTGAAGCGGGAGGGTATAATGAGCAGTTCTTC.

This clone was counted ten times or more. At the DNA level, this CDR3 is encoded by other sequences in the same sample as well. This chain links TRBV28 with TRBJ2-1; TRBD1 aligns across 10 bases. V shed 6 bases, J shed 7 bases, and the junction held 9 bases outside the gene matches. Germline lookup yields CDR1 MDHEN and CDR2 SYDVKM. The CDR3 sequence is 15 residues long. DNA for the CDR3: TGTGCCAGCAGGCCGACAGGGGGCTTTTGGAATGAGCAGTTCTTC. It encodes CASRPTGGFWNEQFF.